These 6 T cell receptor beta chains share one sample of origin, sequenced in a study of blood T cell repertoires in COVID-19. Generated by immunoSEQ multiplex PCR, the TCRdb table keeps only in-frame clones and is missing some. The sample carries roughly 50,000 clones, over 75% recorded once. Input material: peripheral blood. The origin of the receptors is a man in his forties or fifties with acute or convalescent COVID-19.

The CDR3 spells CASSNGRGDEQYF. DNA for the CDR3: TGTGCCAGTAGTAACGGCAGGGGGGACGAGCAGTACTTC. The chain uses TRBV19 and TRBJ2-7; D possibly corresponds to TRBD1 (7 bases). Germline V gives CDR1 LNHDA, CDR2 SQIVND (reference sequence). Trimming removed 4 bases at V and 5 bases at J, with 12 bases between. The length of the CDR3 is 13 residues.

The V call is TRBV13, the J call TRBJ1-3; D perhaps matches TRBD1 (5 bases). CDR3 length: 16 residues. Germline CDR1 reads PRHDT; CDR2 reads FYEKMQ (reference sequence). The V and J ends lost 4 bases and 4 bases respectively, with 17 bases between them. CDR3 amino acids: CASSSPGRELGNTIYF. The CDR3 nucleotides read TGTGCCAGCAGCTCCCCCGGCAGGGAACTCGGAAACACCATATATTTT.

V gene TRBV5-1 combines with J gene TRBJ1-4; D gene uncertain. The ends were cut back, 6 bases at V and 0 bases at J, with 18 bases in the middle. The CDR3 has 17 residues. Germline assignment: CDR1 SGHRS and CDR2 YFSETQ. The CDR3 sequence is CASTRTAPGTTNEKLFF. In DNA form, the CDR3 reads TGCGCCAGCACCCGGACGGCGCCGGGGACAACTAATGAAAAACTGTTTTTT. Combining the CDR3 with reference TRBV5-1 and TRBJ1-4 gives the whole variable domain KAGVTQTPRYLIKTRGQQVTLSCSPISGHRSVSWYQQTPGQGLQFLFEYFSETQRNKGNFPGRFSGRQFSNSRSEMNVSTLELGDSALYLCASTRTAPGTTNEKLFFGSGTQLSVL.

The chain is built from TRBV29-1 and TRBJ2-5; D perhaps matches TRBD2 (6 bases). From germline, CDR1 is SQVTM and CDR2 ANQGSEA. This CDR3 region has 13 residues. V dropped 3 bases and J dropped 4 bases, with 12 bases sitting between them. The CDR3 nucleotides read TGCAGCGTTGATGGCCTGGAGGGAGAGACCCAGTACTTC. Its protein is CSVDGLEGETQYF. The full variable domain, with the rest looked up from reference TRBV29-1 and TRBJ2-5, is SAVISQKPSRDICQRGTSLTIQCQVDSQVTMMFWYRQQPGQSLTLIATANQGSEATYESGFVIDKFPISRPNLTFSTLTVSNMSPEDSSIYLCSVDGLEGETQYFGPGTRLLVL.

The gene calls are TRBV24-1 and TRBJ2-1; 9 positions match TRBD2. Germline V lookup: CDR1 KGHDR, CDR2 SFDVKD. This CDR3 region has 16 residues. With V trimmed by 4 bases and J by 5 bases, 8 bases remained unmatched. CDR3 in amino acids: CATSDPLAGVHNEQFF. DNA for the CDR3: TGTGCCACCAGTGACCCTTTAGCGGGAGTCCACAATGAGCAGTTCTTC.

This sequence joins TRBV10-3 and TRBJ2-7, with TRBD2 identical over 9 bases. This CDR3 is 16 amino acids long. Looked up from germline, CDR1 is ENHRY and CDR2 is SYGVKD. The ends lost 2 bases at V and 2 bases at J; junction bases unmatched: 7. CDR3 DNA: TGTGCCATCAGTGAGACGTATAGCGGGAGTACCTACGAGCAGTACTTC. Translated, it gives CAISETYSGSTYEQYF.